Shown below are 26 T cell receptor beta chains from a single sample sequenced in a study of blood T cell repertoires in COVID-19. Sequencing used immunoSEQ multiplex PCR; TCRdb keeps in-frame clones, though not all of them. Here the sample spans 130,000 or so clones, about 91% being singletons. Sequenced input: peripheral blood. These receptors came from a woman aged 55-69 years with acute or convalescent COVID-19.

V and J are TRBV18 and TRBJ1-3, with D tentatively TRBD1 (5 bases). CDR3 length: 14 residues. Germline values: CDR1 KGHSH, CDR2 LQKENI. With 3 bases removed from V and 3 bases from J, the gap between germline ends came to 9 bases. In DNA, the CDR3 is TGTGCCAGCTCACCGAGGAGGGGTGGAAACACCATATATTTT. Its translation: CASSPRRGGNTIYF.

The chain joins TRBV6-6 to TRBJ2-3; maybe TRBD1 (6 bases). In germline, CDR1 is MNHNY, CDR2 SVGAGI (reference sequence). This CDR3 is built from 14 residues. The V gene lost 2 bases and the J gene lost 3 bases, with 9 bases spanning the gap. The chain's CDR3 is CASSYRQGTDTQYF. CDR3 coding DNA: TGTGCCAGCAGTTACAGGCAGGGGACAGATACGCAGTATTTT.

The count of this clone is one. V usage is TRBV6-5 and J usage is TRBJ1-3; possible D gene TRBD1, 5 bases. The CDR3 is made up of 16 amino acids. Germline CDR1 and CDR2: MNHEY and SVGAGI. Trimming took 2 bases from V and 1 from J, leaving 12 bases between them. CDR3 residues: CASSYHAQGSGNTIYF. The CDR3 DNA reads as TGTGCCAGCAGTTACCACGCTCAGGGATCTGGAAACACCATATATTTT.

The gene calls are TRBV28 and TRBJ1-4, with 9 bases aligning to TRBD1. V shed 1 base and J 11 bases; nucleotides not matched to a gene: 5. The CDR3 extends over 14 amino acids. CDR1 is MDHEN and CDR2 is SYDVKM in the germline V gene. The CDR3 region is CASSLSDRGGKLFF. DNA for the CDR3: TGTGCCAGCAGTTTATCGGACAGGGGAGGGAAACTGTTTTTT.

The J gene is TRBJ1-1, the V gene TRBV4-3; D gene unclear. Trimming stripped 0 bases from V and 1 base from J, with 9 bases between. Germline CDR1 is LGHNA and CDR2 is YSLEER. This CDR3 is 15 amino acids long. The CDR3 reads CASSQDYTENTEAFF. The CDR3 DNA is TGCGCCAGCAGCCAAGATTATACAGAGAACACTGAAGCTTTCTTT.

The chain has TRBV25-1 and TRBJ1-2, with a tentative D call TRBD1 (6 bases). The CDR3 has 16 residues. Between the trimmed V and J ends, which lost 5 bases and 5 bases, there was a span of 21 bases. The germline V gene has CDR1 MGHDK and CDR2 SYGVNS. The CDR3 DNA sequence: TGTGCCAGCAGTTCCCCTCCCCCCCTGGACAGATATGGCTACACCTTC. Amino acid sequence: CASSSPPPLDRYGYTF.

The chain links TRBV5-1 to TRBJ1-4, with D possibly matching TRBD1 (5 bases). The V gene's germline CDR1 is SGHRS and CDR2 YFSETQ. This CDR3 has 14 amino acids. V lost 4 bases to trimming and J lost 1 base, with 8 bases between them. The CDR3 loop is CASSGRETNEKLFF. DNA for the CDR3: TGCGCCAGCAGCGGCAGGGAAACTAATGAAAAACTGTTTTTT.

The J gene is TRBJ2-2, the V gene TRBV7-3, with 7 bases fitting TRBD1. The CDR3 consists of 14 residues. Unmatched junction bases numbered 5, after V lost 6 bases and J lost 4 bases. From germline, CDR1 is SGHTA and CDR2 FQGTGA. Here the CDR3 reads CASSMTGSTGELFF. In DNA form, the CDR3 reads TGTGCCAGCAGTATGACAGGGTCCACCGGGGAGCTGTTTTTT.

In nucleotides, the CDR3 is TGTGCCTGGAGCTTAACCGGGACAGGGTCGAACACTGAAGCTTTCTTT. Protein product: CAWSLTGTGSNTEAFF. The chain carries TRBV30 and TRBJ1-1; 9 nucleotides line up with TRBD1. The V gene end was trimmed by 3 bases and the J gene end by 1 base; junction bases not matched to a gene: 9. This CDR3 has 16 amino acids. Germline V gene data show CDR1 as GTSNPN and CDR2 as SVGIG (reference sequence).

The rearrangement joins TRBV2 to TRBJ2-5; a weak D match, TRBD2 (5 bases). The CDR3 spans 13 residues. The germline V gene encodes CDR1 SNHLY and CDR2 FYNNEI. V lost 7 bases and J 5 bases, leaving 14 bases between the germline ends. The CDR3 nucleotides read TGTGCCAGCAAGCGGACTTACCGGGAGACCCAGTACTTC. Translation: CASKRTYRETQYF. The full variable domain, rest sourced from reference TRBV2 and TRBJ2-5, is EPEVTQTPSHQVTQMGQEVILRCVPISNHLYFYWYRQILGQKVEFLVSFYNNEISEKSEIFDDQFSVERPDGSNFTLKIRSTKLEDSAMYFCASKRTYRETQYFGPGTRLLVL.

The gene calls are TRBV12-3 or TRBV12-4 and TRBJ1-2; TRBD1 aligns across 7 bases. The CDR3 runs to 13 residues. Trimming removed 6 bases from V and 2 bases from J; junction bases left unmatched: 3. This CDR3 reads CASSPDRNYGYTF. DNA of the CDR3: TGTGCCAGCAGCCCGGACAGGAACTATGGCTACACCTTC.

This rearrangement joins TRBV4-2 to TRBJ2-7, with 7 bases identical to TRBD1. Germline assignment: CDR1 LGHNA and CDR2 YNFKEQ. V lost 0 bases, J lost 3 bases, and 5 bases stayed unmatched. The CDR3 length is 15 residues. The CDR3 protein is CASSQDYTGDYEQYF. The CDR3 coding sequence is TGTGCCAGCAGCCAAGATTACACAGGGGACTACGAGCAGTACTTC.

Only a few counts were recorded for this clone. The chain employs TRBV10-3 and TRBJ2-7, with a possible D match to TRBD1 (5 bases). The CDR3 runs to 13 residues. V was clipped by 3 bases and J by 2 bases, with 8 bases between them. The V gene's germline CDR1 is ENHRY and CDR2 SYGVKD. The CDR3 sequence is CAISDDSPYEQYF. The CDR3 DNA reads TGTGCCATCAGTGATGACAGTCCCTACGAGCAGTACTTC.

The V gene is TRBV6-5, the J gene TRBJ2-3, with D possibly TRBD2 on 7 matching bases. Per germline, CDR1 MNHEY and CDR2 SVGAGI. The CDR3 spans 15 residues. V lost 2 bases and J lost 1, with 10 bases in between. CDR3 sequence (DNA): TGTGCCAGCAGTTACGCGGGGGCCGGCACAGATACGCAGTATTTT. It translates to CASSYAGAGTDTQYF.

The chain couples TRBV28 to TRBJ1-2; TRBD1 matches 10 bases. V dropped 6 bases and J dropped 1; count of bases not matched to a gene: 11. This CDR3 contains 17 residues. CDR1 MDHEN and CDR2 SYDVKM come from the germline V gene. The CDR3 sequence is CASSRTADRGRNYGYTF. The CDR3 DNA sequence: TGTGCCAGCAGCCGTACCGCCGACAGGGGGCGTAACTATGGCTACACCTTC.

The V and J genes are TRBV5-4 and TRBJ2-3, with 12 positions matching TRBD2. CDR1 and CDR2 (germline): SGHNT, YYREEE (reference sequence). This CDR3 has 18 residues. V shed 0 bases, J shed 2 bases, and the junction held 7 bases outside the gene matches. Written as DNA, the CDR3 is TGTGCCAGCAGCTTGGGCGTTCTAGCGGGGGGGCTCACAGATACGCAGTATTTT. Encoded protein: CASSLGVLAGGLTDTQYF.

V is TRBV30 and J is TRBJ2-7; 7 bases line up with TRBD1. The germline V gene has CDR1 GTSNPN and CDR2 SVGIG (reference sequence). There are 15 residues in the CDR3. V lost 5 bases, J lost 4 bases, and 14 bases stayed unmatched. The chain's CDR3 is CAWDRVLGQPYEQYF. The CDR3 nucleotides read TGTGCCTGGGACAGAGTTTTGGGACAGCCGTACGAGCAGTACTTC.

The DNA for the CDR3 is TGTGCCAGCAGCGACTCTAGCGGGGTGGGCACAGATACGCAGTATTTT. Its protein is CASSDSSGVGTDTQYF. The rearrangement joins TRBV9 to TRBJ2-3; TRBD2 aligns across 9 bases. Germline V lookup: CDR1 SGDLS, CDR2 YYNGEE. CDR3 length equals 16 residues. J lost 1 base, V lost 3 bases, and 6 bases had no gene match.

The chain couples TRBV3-1 (or the pseudogene TRBV3-2) to TRBJ1-1; a weak D match, TRBD1 (5 bases). The CDR3 spans 13 residues. Trimming took 5 bases from V and 6 from J, leaving 13 bases between them. Germline V gene sequence: CDR1 LGHDT, CDR2 YNNKEL (reference sequence). CDR3 sequence (DNA): TGTGCCAGCAGCTTAAGGGGAACAGCTGAAGCTTTCTTT. This encodes CASSLRGTAEAFF.

This chain joins TRBV18 and TRBJ2-1; D is possibly TRBD1 (6 bases). The length of the CDR3 is 15 residues. Germline CDR1 is KGHSH and CDR2 is LQKENI. The V and J ends lost 5 bases and 6 bases respectively, with 17 bases between them. CDR3 sequence reads: CASSSSRQDANEQFF. The DNA of the CDR3 is TGTGCCAGCTCAAGCTCCAGACAGGATGCCAATGAGCAGTTCTTC. Full variable domain (missing parts from reference TRBV18 and TRBJ2-1): NAGVMQNPRHLVRRRGQEARLRCSPMKGHSHVYWYRQLPEEGLKFMVYLQKENIIDESGMPKERFSAEFPKEGPSILRIQQVVRGDSAAYFCASSSSRQDANEQFFGPGTRLTVL.

The chain employs TRBV6-6 and TRBJ2-7; 8 nucleotides line up with TRBD1. V dropped 6 bases and J dropped 7; count of bases not matched to a gene: 5. Germline values: CDR1 MNHNY, CDR2 SVGAGI (reference sequence). CDR3 length: 12 residues. The CDR3 DNA reads TGTGCCAGCAGACTCGGACAGGGAGAGCAGTACTTC. Protein sequence: CASRLGQGEQYF.

This chain's CDR3 is CASRRRGTYNEQFF. As DNA, the CDR3 is TGTGCCAGCCGGAGAAGGGGAACCTACAATGAGCAGTTCTTC. This chain connects TRBV5-8 to TRBJ2-1; D perhaps matches TRBD1 (5 bases). V lost 7 bases and J 2 bases, leaving 13 bases between the germline ends. CDR1 is SGHTS, CDR2 YDEGEE, per germline. The CDR3 has 14 residues.

The chain has TRBV10-3 and TRBJ1-4; 8 bases line up with TRBD1. The CDR3 runs 17 residues. Germline assignment: CDR1 ENHRY and CDR2 SYGVKD. V shed 3 bases and J 3 bases; nucleotides not matched to a gene: 9. This chain's CDR3 is CAISDRGRGMANEKLFF. CDR3 DNA: TGTGCCATCAGTGACAGGGGGCGAGGCATGGCTAATGAAAAACTGTTTTTT.

The chain joins TRBV28 to TRBJ1-2; TRBD1 matches 11 bases. J lost 3 bases, V lost 2 bases, and 11 bases had no gene match. Germline V gene lookup returns CDR1 MDHEN and CDR2 SYDVKM. The CDR3 consists of 18 residues. The CDR3 region has the DNA TGTGCCAGCAGTTTACGGTTGGACAGGGGGCAACAGGACTATGGCTACACCTTC. This codes for CASSLRLDRGQQDYGYTF.

The chain recombines TRBV5-6 with TRBJ1-2, with 10 bases lining up with TRBD1. Per the germline V gene, CDR1 is SGHDT and CDR2 is YYEEEE. J gave up 5 bases and V 4 bases, and 2 bases lay outside the gene matches. The CDR3 is made up of 13 amino acids. DNA for the CDR3: TGTGCCAGCAGCCGGGACAGGGGATATGGCTACACCTTC. As protein: CASSRDRGYGYTF.

Here the CDR3 reads CASSPTGGLNTGELFF. The CDR3 nucleotides read TGTGCCAGCAGTCCAACAGGGGGCCTGAACACCGGGGAGCTGTTTTTT. The chain carries TRBV6-6 and TRBJ2-2; 9 nucleotides match TRBD1. The CDR3 runs 16 residues. V gave up 5 bases and J gave up 1 base; unmatched junction bases: 5. CDR1 and CDR2 from the germline V gene are MNHNY and SVGAGI (reference sequence).